The present TCR beta chain was sequenced within a study of blood T cell repertoires in COVID-19. On the study more broadly: The United States, Italy and Spain provided the acute and convalescent COVID-19 samples.

The germline V and J ends were trimmed by 1 base and 8 bases, with 5 bases remaining between them. This CDR3 is built from 12 residues. Looked up from germline, CDR1 is SEHNR and CDR2 is FQNEAQ (reference sequence). Participants spanned ages about 18 to 100 years and resided in roughly 22 US areas. This clone was detected only a few times. TCRdb keeps only in-frame clones here, not all; method: immunoSEQ multiplex PCR. The data hold hundreds of thousands of clones, with roughly 91% observed a single time. Sequenced material: PBMCs or T cells enriched from blood (not recorded which). The clonotype originates from a woman in her twenties or thirties who had recovered from COVID-19. This chain joins TRBV7-9 and TRBJ1-4; D is uncertain. CDR3 residues: CASSLVQEKLFF. Here the CDR3 DNA reads TGTGCCAGCAGCTTAGTGCAGGAAAAACTGTTTTTT.